The clone carrying this T cell receptor beta chain has just one count. CDR3 length: 16 amino acids. The J segment lost 5 bases and the V segment lost 5 bases, leaving 5 bases of the junction unmatched. CDR1 is LNHDA, CDR2 SQIVND, per germline (reference sequence). The data were obtained in a study of T cell clonotyping in hematopoietic cell transplantation. The protocol was immunoSEQ multiplex PCR, while the TCRdb copy is restricted to in-frame clones and leaves out a portion. The table includes about 36,000 clones, approximately 89% detected once. The receptor comes from a woman aged 40 to 49 in good health. Some clones in this sample may be carry-over from other donors' samples. The sequencing input was peripheral blood mononuclear cells. The genes are TRBV19 and TRBJ2-1; 14 nucleotides match TRBD2. As DNA, the CDR3 is TGTGCCAGTAGTCCGCGGACTAGCGGGAGGCACAATGAGCAGTTCTTC. This encodes CASSPRTSGRHNEQFF.